Shown below are 15 T cell receptor beta chains from a single sample sequenced in a study of lymphopenia after photon versus proton radiotherapy (dated by TCRdb to between 2019 and 2020). The library came from the immunoSEQ multiplex PCR assay. TCRdb holds this immuneACCESS table with in-frame rearrangements only. Some clones are missing; in checked studies, unresolved V genes explain under half, and the rest has no known cause. The sample table contains about 160,000 clones; only one count was recorded for approximately 90% of them. The ten biggest clones cover about 4.3% of the sample. The sample here was peripheral blood, taken from a patient treated with photon-based radiotherapy. These receptors originate from a man aged 50 to 60 with gastric cancer.

The chain recombines TRBV27 with TRBJ2-5; 8 bases agree with TRBD2. This CDR3 has 15 amino acids. Looked up from germline, CDR1 is MNHEY and CDR2 is SMNVEV (reference sequence). Unmatched junction bases numbered 9, after V lost 4 bases and J lost 5 bases. CDR3 coding DNA: TGTGCCAGCAGTTGGAACCGGGAGGGCCGGGAGACCCAGTACTTC. Protein product: CASSWNREGRETQYF.

The chain couples TRBV7-6 to TRBJ2-5; D is possibly TRBD2 (5 bases). CDR3 length: 15 residues. CDR1 SGHVS and CDR2 FNYEAQ come from the germline V gene. V lost 5 bases, J lost 7 bases, and 20 bases lay in between. In DNA form, the CDR3 reads TGTGCCAGCAGCCTTACCTTGGGAGCCCTAGGGACCCAGTACTTC. It specifies CASSLTLGALGTQYF.

This clone has more than one count but fewer than ten. The V call is TRBV11-2, the J call TRBJ2-7; TRBD2 agrees at 9 bases. The CDR3 is made up of 15 amino acids. V trimming: 2 bases; J trimming: 1 base; junction bases outside the gene matches: 3. The germline gives CDR1 SGHAT, CDR2 FQNNGV. The CDR3 here is CASSLNAGGSYEQYF. DNA of the CDR3: TGTGCCAGCAGCTTAAATGCGGGAGGGTCCTACGAGCAGTACTTC.

This chain links TRBV7-9 with TRBJ2-5, with D perhaps matching TRBD1 (5 bases). The length of the CDR3 is 15 residues. CDR1 and CDR2 (germline): SEHNR, FQNEAQ (reference sequence). V was pared by 5 bases and J by 1 base, with 14 bases between. The CDR3 bases are TGTGCCAGCAGCAAAGGGGTGGCAGCCCAAGAGACCCAGTACTTC. Protein product: CASSKGVAAQETQYF.

The chain couples TRBV5-1 to TRBJ2-2; 7 positions agree with TRBD2. Per the germline V gene, CDR1 is SGHRS and CDR2 is YFSETQ. The CDR3 has 15 amino acids. V lost 4 bases, J lost 6 bases, and 9 bases stayed unmatched. The CDR3 region has the DNA TGCGCCAGCAGCCGGACTAGTGATAAGGCCGGGGAGCTGTTTTTT. Its translation is CASSRTSDKAGELFF.

This chain joins TRBV15 and TRBJ2-7, with D possibly TRBD2 on 6 matching bases. V lost 3 bases and J lost 3, with 12 bases in between. The CDR3 runs 14 residues. Germline loops: CDR1 LNHNV, CDR2 YYDKDF (reference sequence). The CDR3 DNA reads as TGTGCCACCAGCAGGGCGGGACGGGACTACGAGCAGTACTTC. Its protein is CATSRAGRDYEQYF.

The chain employs TRBV2 and TRBJ1-2; a weak D match, TRBD1 (5 bases). The CDR3 runs 14 residues. Trimming shortened V by 2 bases and J by 6 bases, and 13 bases separated the two germline ends. From germline, CDR1 is SNHLY and CDR2 FYNNEI. The CDR3 DNA reads TGTGCCAGCAGTGAACTTGGGACGGAACATGGCTACACCTTC. Translation: CASSELGTEHGYTF. Looking up the rest from reference TRBV2 and TRBJ1-2 gives the full variable domain: EPEVTQTPSHQVTQMGQEVILRCVPISNHLYFYWYRQILGQKVEFLVSFYNNEISEKSEIFDDQFSVERPDGSNFTLKIRSTKLEDSAMYFCASSELGTEHGYTFGSGTRLTVV.

This clone was detected once. This chain joins TRBV6-1 and TRBJ2-7; 9 nucleotides line up with TRBD2. Germline assignment: CDR1 MNHNS and CDR2 SASEGT. This CDR3 has 12 residues. The J segment lost 2 bases and the V segment lost 10 bases, leaving 3 bases of the junction unmatched. Written as DNA, the CDR3 is TGTGCCACTCGACTAGCGGCCTACGAGCAGTACTTC. Translating gives CATRLAAYEQYF.

V is TRBV4-1 and J is TRBJ1-5; a weak D match, TRBD1 (6 bases). Trimming took off 1 base at V and 0 bases at J, with 10 bases between the two ends. CDR1 and CDR2 from the germline V gene are MGHRA and YSYEKL. This CDR3 contains 16 residues. The CDR3 sequence is CASSQGQDYSNQPQHF. DNA for the CDR3: TGCGCCAGCAGCCAAGGACAGGACTATAGCAATCAGCCCCAGCATTTT.

CDR3 bases: TGTGCCAGCAGCCGATGGACAGGGGGCGTGGAGACCCAGTACTTC. Encoded protein: CASSRWTGGVETQYF. The chain joins TRBV28 to TRBJ2-5, with 11 bases matching TRBD1. Germline CDR1 MDHEN, CDR2 SYDVKM. J was trimmed by 5 bases and V by 6 bases; bases with no gene match: 8. CDR3 length: 15 residues.

This chain joins TRBV7-2 and TRBJ2-5, with TRBD1 matching 7 bases. The germline V gene encodes CDR1 SGHTA and CDR2 FQGNSA. The CDR3 covers 14 residues. Trimming removed 1 base from V and 7 bases from J; junction bases left unmatched: 6. The CDR3 region has the DNA TGTGCCAGCAGCTTAGTCGGGACAGAGTGGACCCAGTACTTC. The encoded protein is CASSLVGTEWTQYF. Together with reference TRBV7-2 and TRBJ2-5, the CDR3 gives the full variable domain: GAGVSQSPSNKVTEKGKDVELRCDPISGHTALYWYRQSLGQGLEFLIYFQGNSAPDKSGLPSDRFSAERTGGSVSTLTIQRTQQEDSAVYLCASSLVGTEWTQYFGPGTRLLVL.

This clone was detected once. CDR3 nucleotides: TGCGCCAGCAGCCAAGAATTACAGGGGAATCAGCCCCAGCATTTT. Its protein product is CASSQELQGNQPQHF. The J gene is TRBJ1-5, the V gene TRBV4-3; 7 nucleotides line up with TRBD1. The CDR3 totals 15 residues. The V gene's germline CDR1 is LGHNA and CDR2 YSLEER. J gave up 4 bases and V 0 bases, and 3 bases lay outside the gene matches.

V and J are TRBV2 and TRBJ1-2; D may be TRBD1 (5 bases). The germline CDR1 and CDR2 sequences are SNHLY and FYNNEI. CDR3 size: 12 residues. Between the trimmed V and J ends, which lost 7 bases and 3 bases, there was a span of 9 bases. CDR3 residues: CASTQGYYGYTF. CDR3 nucleotide sequence: TGTGCCAGCACCCAGGGTTACTATGGCTACACCTTC.

The J gene is TRBJ2-3, the V gene TRBV25-1; the D is unclear. The CDR3 contains 16 residues. Per germline, CDR1 MGHDK and CDR2 SYGVNS. V was pared by 3 bases and J by 3 bases, with 16 bases between. CDR3 loop: CASSDLRSPRTDTQYF. CDR3 bases: TGTGCCAGCAGTGACCTGAGATCCCCAAGGACAGATACGCAGTATTTT. Full variable domain (remainder filled in from reference TRBV25-1 and TRBJ2-3): EADIYQTPRYLVIGTGKKITLECSQTMGHDKMYWYQQDPGMELHLIHYSYGVNSTEKGDLSSESTVSRIRTEHFPLTLESARPSHTSQYLCASSDLRSPRTDTQYFGPGTRLTVL.

This clone was seen only once. In DNA, the CDR3 is TGTGCCAGCGCGGATCAGGGGGCCTCCTACGAGCAGTACTTC. It codes for CASADQGASYEQYF. The V call is TRBV2, the J call TRBJ2-7; 8 nucleotides align to TRBD1. The length of the CDR3 is 14 residues. The germline V gene encodes CDR1 SNHLY and CDR2 FYNNEI. Unmatched junction bases numbered 6, after V lost 8 bases and J lost 0 bases.